The 10 T cell receptor beta chains below were found in one sample sequenced in a study of CD4 T cells in relation to SARS-CoV-2 and coronaviruses. These receptors are not linked to any known antigen. Sequencing used immunoSEQ multiplex PCR; TCRdb keeps in-frame clones, though not all of them. This table has roughly 31,000 clones, roughly 78% appearing once. CD4+ T cells from unexposed donors were obtained before the COVID-19 pandemic (2011-2018). The cells were cultured for roughly 11 days before CD4+ T cells were isolated. Material for sequencing was CD4+ T cells from PBMCs, cultured in vitro. These receptors were taken from a human donor in good health.

The chain links TRBV10-3 to TRBJ2-7; TRBD1 might be the D (5 bases). Germline values: CDR1 ENHRY, CDR2 SYGVKD. The CDR3 runs 14 residues. V was trimmed by 5 bases and J by 0 bases, leaving 11 bases between them. The CDR3 protein is CAISSEQDSYEQYF. CDR3 sequence (DNA): TGTGCCATCAGTTCGGAACAGGACTCCTACGAGCAGTACTTC.

The rearrangement joins TRBV7-2 to TRBJ2-3; D may correspond to TRBD1 or TRBD2 (5 bases each). The CDR3 consists of 16 residues. CDR1 is SGHTA, CDR2 FQGNSA, per germline. Trimming left V 1 base short and J 0 bases short, with 11 bases between. CDR3 in DNA: TGTGCCAGCAGCTTAGGGGCAGGGACCAGCACAGATACGCAGTATTTT. Translated, it gives CASSLGAGTSTDTQYF.

The CDR3 loop reads CASSVYPSPQGGYTF. The CDR3 DNA follows: TGTGCCAGCAGCGTATACCCCTCTCCGCAGGGTGGCTACACCTTC. This chain uses TRBV9 with TRBJ1-2, with D possibly being TRBD1 (5 bases). V was trimmed by 1 base and J by 7 bases, leaving 17 bases between them. Looked up from germline, CDR1 is SGDLS and CDR2 is YYNGEE. CDR3 length: 15 amino acids.

CDR3 in amino acids: CASSQTSSSYNEQFF. For the CDR3, the DNA is TGTGCCAGCAGCCAGACATCGAGCTCCTACAATGAGCAGTTCTTC. This chain joins TRBV3-1 (or the pseudogene TRBV3-2) and TRBJ2-1; D gene unclear. This CDR3 has 15 amino acids. Between the trimmed V and J ends, which lost 3 bases and 0 bases, there was a span of 9 bases. The germline gives CDR1 LGHDT, CDR2 YNNKEL (reference sequence).

This clone was detected only once. The chain recombines TRBV5-1 with TRBJ1-2; 7 bases map to TRBD1. Losses at the gene ends were 3 bases for V and 5 bases for J; bases not matched to a gene: 7. Germline V gene sequence: CDR1 SGHRS, CDR2 YFSETQ. The CDR3 loop spans 14 amino acids. The CDR3 DNA reads TGCGCCAGCAGCTATGGACAGGAGCGGTATGGCTACACCTTC. Its protein is CASSYGQERYGYTF.

The chain uses TRBV29-1 and TRBJ1-1, with a possible D match to TRBD1 (6 bases). The CDR3 length is 14 residues. Germline CDR1 SQVTM, CDR2 ANQGSEA. V lost 3 bases to trimming and J lost 5 bases, with 16 bases between them. In nucleotides, the CDR3 is TGCAGCGTTGAGCTCAGGGGTAGTCGGACTGAAGCTTTCTTT. This encodes CSVELRGSRTEAFF.

This rearrangement joins TRBV5-5 to TRBJ2-5; 14 nucleotides align to TRBD2. The CDR3 contains 15 residues. V gave up 3 bases and J gave up 4 bases; unmatched junction bases: 2. The V gene's germline CDR1 is SGHKS and CDR2 YYEKEE (reference sequence). The CDR3 spells CASSSGLAGAETQYF. In DNA form, the CDR3 reads TGTGCCAGCAGCTCGGGACTAGCGGGAGCAGAGACCCAGTACTTC.

This clone was seen a few times. This chain uses TRBV27 with TRBJ1-4; 7 bases are shared with TRBD1. CDR3 length: 14 residues. V was pared by 5 bases and J by 4 bases, with 4 bases of the junction left unmatched. Germline CDR1 MNHEY, CDR2 SMNVEV (reference sequence). Written as DNA, the CDR3 is TGTGCCAGCAGTAGGACAGGCTTTAATGAAAAACTGTTTTTT. Translating gives CASSRTGFNEKLFF.

V is TRBV7-2 and J is TRBJ2-3, with 7 bases that match TRBD2. CDR1 and CDR2 from the germline V gene are SGHTA and FQGNSA. This CDR3 contains 16 residues. V lost 5 bases and J lost 1; bases outside the gene matches: 9. CDR3 nucleotides: TGTGCCAGCAGCCCACAGGCGGGAGCAGGCACAGATACGCAGTATTTT. Translated, it gives CASSPQAGAGTDTQYF.

The J gene is TRBJ2-5, the V gene TRBV5-1; TRBD2 is a possible D gene (5 bases). The CDR3 is made up of 13 amino acids. The germline V gene has CDR1 SGHRS and CDR2 YFSETQ. Trimming shortened V by 4 bases and J by 3 bases, and 10 bases separated the two germline ends. The CDR3 protein is CASSPGSKETQYF. CDR3 nucleotides: TGCGCCAGCAGCCCGGGATCGAAAGAGACCCAGTACTTC. Together with reference TRBV5-1 and TRBJ2-5, the CDR3 gives the full variable domain: KAGVTQTPRYLIKTRGQQVTLSCSPISGHRSVSWYQQTPGQGLQFLFEYFSETQRNKGNFPGRFSGRQFSNSRSEMNVSTLELGDSALYLCASSPGSKETQYFGPGTRLLVL.